This T cell receptor (beta chain) emerged from a study of T cell repertoires in cytomegalovirus infection. Study as a whole: As its CMV epitopes, the study selected recently identified HLA-C-restricted and well-studied HLA-B-restricted targets. Study outcomes and limitations: The response measured ex vivo was dominated by TCR beta clonotypes (HLA-C-restricted and CMV-specific).

One entry per CDR3 protein, called by TCRdb with MiXCR from the reads. The sample carries 750,000 to 900,000 distinct CDR3 sequences, almost 30% recorded once. Concerning this clonotype: Its antigen is undetermined.

V trimming: 6 bases; J trimming: 5 bases; junction bases outside the gene matches: 9. This CDR3 spans 15 amino acids. The chain recombines TRBV12-3 or TRBV12-4 with TRBJ2-5, with 10 bases identical to TRBD1. The sequenced sample was cultured CD8+ T cells from PBMCs, obtained from culture after CMV antigen stimulation. The sequence was obtained from a human donor in good health (CMV status not recorded). Some clones in this sample may be carry-over from other donors' samples. CDR3 nucleotides: TGTGCCAGCAGAACCGGGACAGGGGACCCGGAGACCCAGTACTTC. Protein sequence: CASRTGTGDPETQYF.